This T cell receptor (beta chain) appears in the sequencing data of a study of CD8+ T cells in alopecia areata. Study conclusions and caveats: Patients shared TCRs less clearly than mice did, possibly owing to HLA.

About this clone: Its antigen is unidentified.

TCR sequencing used cDNA made by reverse transcription of extracted RNA. TCRdb's table, derived via immunoSEQ multiplex PCR, lists solely in-frame clones and lacks some. Here the sample spans 140,000 to 150,000 clones, approximately 56% being singletons. Trimming removed 5 bases from V and 6 bases from J, with 11 bases in between. Germline lookup yields CDR1 LNHNV and CDR2 YYDKDF (reference sequence). This CDR3 is built from 12 residues. The chain employs TRBV15 and TRBJ2-7; weak D call: TRBD1 (5 bases). Sequenced sample: CD8+ T cells sorted from blood. The clonotype originates from a human donor in good health. CDR3 bases: TGTGCCACCAGCGGGGCATCGGGCGAGCAGTACTTC. The encoded protein is CATSGASGEQYF.